A selection of T cell receptor beta chains follows, all from one sample in a study of regulatory T cells in long-lasting Graves disease. Each CDR3 protein gets one entry after TCRdb re-called the multiplex PCR reads with MiXCR. The table has about half a million distinct CDR3 sequences, approximately 23% seen once. This material consisted of peripheral blood mononuclear cells (PBMCs), taken when the disease was refractory, from a patient treated with antithyroid drugs. All receptors come from a female donor with Graves disease. The CDR3 runs from the conserved cysteine through the conserved F or W. Each record gives: V gene, D gene, J gene, CDR3 protein. D genes are given only for firm matches.

v_call: TRBV6-5; d_call: .; j_call: TRBJ2-2; cdr3_aa: CASSLRSGANTGELFF
v_call: TRBV11-1; d_call: .; j_call: TRBJ2-3; cdr3_aa: CASSSLVSVADTQYF
v_call: TRBV12-3/TRBV12-4; d_call: TRBD1; j_call: TRBJ1-4; cdr3_aa: CASSPRTGRDEKLFF
v_call: TRBV10-3; d_call: TRBD2; j_call: TRBJ2-4; cdr3_aa: CAISMGEGRGIQYF
v_call: TRBV12-3/TRBV12-4; d_call: TRBD2; j_call: TRBJ2-2; cdr3_aa: CASSFLGAGGPGTGELFF
v_call: TRBV12-3/TRBV12-4; d_call: .; j_call: TRBJ1-2; cdr3_aa: CASSNLWQDRGYTF
v_call: TRBV27; d_call: TRBD1; j_call: TRBJ1-1; cdr3_aa: CASQQGGNTEAFF
v_call: TRBV12-3/TRBV12-4; d_call: .; j_call: TRBJ1-4; cdr3_aa: CASSATAGTEKLFF
v_call: TRBV7-9; d_call: .; j_call: TRBJ1-1; cdr3_aa: CASSSSGRGTEAFF
v_call: TRBV15; d_call: .; j_call: TRBJ2-7; cdr3_aa: CATSRVRGISYEQYF
v_call: TRBV28; d_call: .; j_call: TRBJ1-4; cdr3_aa: CASSLSGWGEKLFF
v_call: TRBV2; d_call: .; j_call: TRBJ1-1; cdr3_aa: CASSDEAGAEAFF
v_call: TRBV7-2; d_call: .; j_call: TRBJ2-5; cdr3_aa: CASSRRQGFQETQYF
v_call: TRBV30; d_call: TRBD1; j_call: TRBJ1-1; cdr3_aa: CAWSLTGDGAFF
v_call: TRBV3-1; d_call: TRBD1; j_call: TRBJ1-4; cdr3_aa: CASSPTDRAGYEKLFF
v_call: TRBV4-3; d_call: .; j_call: TRBJ1-4; cdr3_aa: CASSKGNFGEKLFF
v_call: TRBV6-2/TRBV6-3; d_call: .; j_call: TRBJ1-1; cdr3_aa: CAAQVRAPRKMNTEAFF